Following are 19 T cell receptor beta chains from one sample sequenced in a study of blood T cell repertoires in COVID-19. The assay was immunoSEQ multiplex PCR, and TCRdb's table has in-frame clones only and misses some. The table shows about 270,000 clones, with around 90% occurring only once. Sequenced: PBMCs or T cells enriched from blood (not recorded which). Source of these receptors: a woman in her thirties or forties with acute COVID-19.

The chain links TRBV7-2 to TRBJ2-7, with 8 bases identical to TRBD1. This CDR3 has 13 amino acids. Germline lookup yields CDR1 SGHTA and CDR2 FQGNSA. V was pared by 2 bases and J by 7 bases, with 4 bases of the junction left unmatched. The CDR3: CASSLLQGGEQYF. The CDR3 region has the DNA TGTGCCAGCAGCTTACTACAGGGGGGTGAGCAGTACTTC.

The genes are TRBV19 and TRBJ1-3, with 7 nucleotides matching TRBD1. Unmatched junction bases numbered 2, after V lost 3 bases and J lost 0 bases. The CDR3 has 15 amino acids. Germline-derived CDR1 and CDR2 are LNHDA and SQIVND (reference sequence). The CDR3 sequence: CASSIGQVSGNTIYF. In DNA form, the CDR3 reads TGTGCCAGTAGTATCGGACAGGTCTCTGGAAACACCATATATTTT.

The CDR3 DNA sequence: TGTGCCAGCAGAACCGACAGGTCCAATCAGCCCCAGCATTTT. Amino acid sequence: CASRTDRSNQPQHF. This rearrangement joins TRBV28 to TRBJ1-5, with D possibly matching TRBD1 (6 bases). Trimming took off 6 bases at V and 3 bases at J, with 12 bases between the two ends. The CDR3 runs to 14 residues. Germline CDR1 is MDHEN and CDR2 is SYDVKM.

The genes are TRBV9 and TRBJ1-3; no firm D call. V gave up 3 bases and J gave up 1 base, with 11 bases separating them. Germline V gives CDR1 SGDLS, CDR2 YYNGEE. The CDR3 consists of 15 residues. The CDR3 DNA reads TGTGCCAGCAGCGCGGAGGGAAGTTCTGGAAACACCATATATTTT. This gives the protein CASSAEGSSGNTIYF. Filled out from reference TRBV9 and TRBJ1-3, the complete variable domain reads DSGVTQTPKHLITATGQRVTLRCSPRSGDLSVYWYQQSLDQGLQFLIQYYNGEERAKGNILERFSAQQFPDLHSELNLSSLELGDSALYFCASSAEGSSGNTIYFGEGSWLTVV.

The chain employs TRBV7-3 and TRBJ1-5; D not resolved. Germline V gives CDR1 SGHTA, CDR2 FQGTGA. There are 16 residues in the CDR3. Trimming shortened V by 1 base and J by 4 bases, and 14 bases separated the two germline ends. CDR3 amino acids: CASSLIPGLLNQPQHF. The CDR3 DNA reads TGTGCCAGCAGCTTAATTCCAGGCCTTCTGAATCAGCCCCAGCATTTT.

This clone was counted only a few times. The chain carries TRBV11-2 and TRBJ2-1; perhaps TRBD1 as D (5 bases). The CDR3 has 15 residues. CDR1 SGHAT and CDR2 FQNNGV come from the germline V gene. Trimming took off 2 bases at V and 7 bases at J, with 15 bases between the two ends. The DNA of the CDR3 is TGTGCCAGCAGCTTAAGTCGGATGAAGGGGAATGAGCAGTTCTTC. Translation gives CASSLSRMKGNEQFF. Full variable domain (outside the CDR3, taken from reference TRBV11-2 and TRBJ2-1): EAGVAQSPRYKIIEKRQSVAFWCNPISGHATLYWYQQILGQGPKLLIQFQNNGVVDDSQLPKDRFSAERLKGVDSTLKIQPAKLEDSAVYLCASSLSRMKGNEQFFGPGTRLTVL.

The J gene is TRBJ2-3, the V gene TRBV7-9; D perhaps matches TRBD2 (7 bases). V lost 4 bases and J 5 bases, leaving 16 bases between the germline ends. The germline V gene has CDR1 SEHNR and CDR2 FQNEAQ (reference sequence). The CDR3 spans 15 residues. The DNA for the CDR3 is TGTGCCAGCAGCTCCAGTGGGGGGGCCTTAGATACGCAGTATTTT. This translates into CASSSSGGALDTQYF.

V usage is TRBV28 and J usage is TRBJ2-3; D is possibly TRBD2 (6 bases). This CDR3 is 15 amino acids long. Trimming left V 6 bases short and J 3 bases short, with 16 bases between. Germline V CDR1 and CDR2: MDHEN, SYDVKM. DNA of the CDR3: TGTGCCAGCAGCACGGTGGCTAGCGCAACAGATACGCAGTATTTT. Its translation: CASSTVASATDTQYF. The full variable domain, its missing parts supplied by reference TRBV28 and TRBJ2-3, is DVKVTQSSRYLVKRTGEKVFLECVQDMDHENMFWYRQDPGLGLRLIYFSYDVKMKEKGDIPEGYSVSREKKERFSLILESASTNQTSMYLCASSTVASATDTQYFGPGTRLTVL.

The J gene is TRBJ1-2, the V gene TRBV15, with no clear D. V lost 0 bases and J 3 bases, leaving 11 bases between the germline ends. The CDR3 is 15 residues long. The V gene's germline CDR1 is LNHNV and CDR2 YYDKDF (reference sequence). The CDR3 sequence is CATSRDSRAYYGYTF. CDR3 sequence (DNA): TGTGCCACCAGCAGAGATTCGAGGGCTTACTATGGCTACACCTTC. The variable domain in full, with the rest retrieved from reference TRBV15 and TRBJ1-2, is DAMVIQNPRYQVTQFGKPVTLSCSQTLNHNVMYWYQQKSSQAPKLLFHYYDKDFNNEADTPDNFQSRRPNTSFCFLDIRSPGLGDTAMYLCATSRDSRAYYGYTFGSGTRLTVV.

This clone was counted once. This rearrangement joins TRBV6-1 to TRBJ1-1, with a tentative D call TRBD1 (6 bases). Trimming removed 0 bases at V and 4 bases at J, with 15 bases between. The CDR3 is 16 amino acids. Germline V gene data show CDR1 as MNHNS and CDR2 as SASEGT. The CDR3 region is CASSEALHRVSTEAFF. The CDR3 DNA reads as TGTGCCAGCAGTGAAGCGCTTCACAGGGTCTCCACTGAAGCTTTCTTT.

The V gene is TRBV5-6, the J gene TRBJ1-1; D perhaps matches TRBD1 (5 bases). The CDR3 runs to 15 residues. The germline V gene encodes CDR1 SGHDT and CDR2 YYEEEE. V gave up 3 bases and J gave up 0 bases, with 12 bases separating them. Here the CDR3 DNA reads TGTGCCAGCAGCTCTAGACAGATCATGAACACTGAAGCTTTCTTT. Protein sequence: CASSSRQIMNTEAFF.

The chain uses TRBV18 and TRBJ2-2; D is perhaps TRBD1 (5 bases). Germline V CDR1 and CDR2: KGHSH, LQKENI. The CDR3 totals 16 residues. The V gene lost 3 bases and the J gene lost 8 bases, with 19 bases spanning the gap. The CDR3 loop reads CASSPFPTDPRGELFF. CDR3 DNA: TGTGCCAGCTCACCCTTTCCGACAGATCCCCGAGGGGAGCTGTTTTTT.

This clone showed up just once. V is TRBV11-1 and J is TRBJ1-6; 9 bases line up with TRBD1. With 4 bases clipped from V and 5 bases from J, the junction kept 3 bases outside the gene matches. The CDR3 contains 15 residues. Germline values: CDR1 SGHAT, CDR2 FQDESV (reference sequence). The CDR3 DNA reads as TGTGCCAGCAGCTCTCGGACAGGGGATAATTCACCCCTCCACTTT. Amino acids: CASSSRTGDNSPLHF.

This clone showed up just a few times. The chain carries TRBV7-2 and TRBJ2-1, with 8 bases identical to TRBD2. Per the germline V gene, CDR1 is SGHTA and CDR2 is FQGNSA. Trimming at V came to 2 bases and at J to 0 bases, leaving 6 bases not matched to a gene. This CDR3 has 17 amino acids. CDR3 residues: CASSLIGGARSYNEQFF. CDR3 DNA sequence: TGTGCCAGCAGCTTAATCGGGGGGGCCCGCTCCTACAATGAGCAGTTCTTC.

The chain is built from TRBV18 and TRBJ1-3; D remains unclear. The CDR3 is 14 residues long. Germline CDR1 and CDR2: KGHSH and LQKENI. The germline V and J ends were trimmed by 2 bases and 2 bases, with 7 bases remaining between them. The DNA of the CDR3 is TGTGCCAGCTCACCAGCCGGGGCTGGAAACACCATATATTTT. Amino acid sequence: CASSPAGAGNTIYF.

This rearrangement joins TRBV19 to TRBJ1-6; 7 bases line up with TRBD1. Germline V lookup: CDR1 LNHDA, CDR2 SQIVND (reference sequence). V shed 6 bases, J shed 7 bases, and the junction held 6 bases outside the gene matches. The CDR3 length is 14 residues. The CDR3 spells CASRGRGDNSPLHF. In nucleotides, the CDR3 is TGTGCCAGTAGAGGCAGGGGGGACAATTCACCCCTCCACTTT.

The rearrangement joins TRBV2 to TRBJ2-5; 8 bases are a match to TRBD2. CDR3 size: 13 residues. The ends lost 6 bases at V and 5 bases at J; junction bases unmatched: 5. Germline assignment: CDR1 SNHLY and CDR2 FYNNEI. The CDR3 DNA reads TGTGCCAGCAGAAGCGGGAGAGGGGAGACCCAGTACTTC. Protein product: CASRSGRGETQYF.

This clone was detected only once. The V and J genes are TRBV5-1 and TRBJ2-1, with 11 bases matching TRBD2. The CDR3 has 14 amino acids. V shed 4 bases, J shed 9 bases, and the junction held 6 bases outside the gene matches. Per the germline V gene, CDR1 is SGHRS and CDR2 is YFSETQ. The CDR3 loop is CASSPGTSGSEQFF. The CDR3 region has the DNA TGCGCCAGCAGCCCCGGGACTAGCGGAAGTGAGCAGTTCTTC. Combining the CDR3 with reference TRBV5-1 and TRBJ2-1 gives the whole variable domain KAGVTQTPRYLIKTRGQQVTLSCSPISGHRSVSWYQQTPGQGLQFLFEYFSETQRNKGNFPGRFSGRQFSNSRSEMNVSTLELGDSALYLCASSPGTSGSEQFFGPGTRLTVL.

The rearrangement joins TRBV6-5 to TRBJ1-2; TRBD1 matches at 11 bases. Germline V gives CDR1 MNHEY, CDR2 SVGAGI. CDR3 length: 16 amino acids. J lost 3 bases, V lost 1 base, and 4 bases had no gene match. As DNA, the CDR3 is TGTGCCAGCAGTTACTTGGGACAGGGGGGGGACTATGGCTACACCTTC. Amino acid sequence: CASSYLGQGGDYGYTF.